These 29 T cell receptor beta chains were all obtained from the same sample, sequenced in a study of spatial heterogeneity in lung cancer. The time point denotes: sample taken at primary tumor resection. Material for sequencing was whole RNA from tumor, nontumor lung or frozen PBMC, left unsorted. TCRdb re-analysed the 5' RACE reads in MiXCR, keeping a single row per CDR3 protein. The data show about 45,000 distinct CDR3 sequences, with 10% to 15% seen just once and about 43% held by the top ten. The sequenced sample was PBMCs, obtained at surgery. Receptors originate from a female donor with early-stage non-small cell lung cancer.

The genes are TRBV20-1 and TRBJ1-1; tentatively, D is TRBD1 (6 bases). Per germline, CDR1 DFQATT and CDR2 SNEGSKA (reference sequence). V was shortened by 6 bases and J by 1 base, with 15 bases between the two germline ends. The CDR3 is 14 amino acids. The CDR3 nucleotides are TGCAGTGCGTACCGTTTGACAGGGAACACTGAAGCTTTCTTT. It codes for CSAYRLTGNTEAFF.

This clonotype was counted between two and nine times. The rearrangement uses TRBV13 and TRBJ2-7; 8 positions match TRBD2. CDR1 is PRHDT, CDR2 FYEKMQ, per germline (reference sequence). The CDR3 has 15 residues. V lost 3 bases, J lost 4 bases, and 8 bases stayed unmatched. CDR3 region: CASSFTGGARYEQYF. DNA of the CDR3: TGTGCCAGCAGCTTTACGGGGGGGGCAAGGTACGAGCAGTACTTC.

In its sample, this clonotype was seen many times. The chain combines TRBV20-1 with TRBJ2-4, with D unclear. The CDR3 has 12 amino acids. The germline V gene has CDR1 DFQATT and CDR2 SNEGSKA (reference sequence). Trimming took off 4 bases at V and 5 bases at J, with 9 bases between the two ends. The CDR3 nucleotides read TGCAGTGCTATAAGAAGAGAAAACATTCAGTACTTC. Protein sequence: CSAIRRENIQYF.

This clonotype was seen repeatedly, ten times or more. The chain links TRBV27 to TRBJ1-1; D is possibly TRBD1 (6 bases). The CDR3 extends over 16 amino acids. Trimming took 5 bases from V and 1 from J, leaving 17 bases between them. CDR1 MNHEY and CDR2 SMNVEV come from the germline V gene (reference sequence). CDR3: CASSPVAGEANTEAFF. The CDR3 nucleotides are TGTGCCAGCAGTCCAGTGGCAGGGGAGGCGAACACTGAAGCTTTCTTT.

This chain connects TRBV19 to TRBJ1-5; 11 nucleotides agree with TRBD1. Trimming took 7 bases from V and 6 from J; bases not matched to a gene: 8. The CDR3 totals 15 residues. CDR1 LNHDA and CDR2 SQIVND come from the germline V gene (reference sequence). The CDR3 coding sequence is TGTGCCAGTAAGCAGGGACAGGGGGTAGGTCAGCCCCAGCATTTT. This sequence encodes CASKQGQGVGQPQHF.

The chain combines TRBV18 with TRBJ2-3, with 10 bases matching TRBD1. Per the germline V gene, CDR1 is KGHSH and CDR2 is LQKENI. The trim removed 3 bases at V and 6 bases at J, leaving 9 bases unmatched. CDR3 size: 16 residues. CDR3 sequence reads: CASSPIDRGLVDTQYF. In nucleotides, the CDR3 is TGTGCCAGCTCACCGATCGACAGGGGGCTGGTGGATACGCAGTATTTT.

The sample holds a few counts of this clonotype. The chain uses TRBV5-1 and TRBJ1-1; D not resolved. The V gene's germline CDR1 is SGHRS and CDR2 YFSETQ. The CDR3 spans 14 residues. With 4 bases removed from V and 5 bases from J, the gap between germline ends came to 15 bases. The CDR3 reads CASSPVGRGTEAFF. The CDR3 DNA follows: TGCGCCAGCAGCCCCGTCGGGCGGGGAACTGAAGCTTTCTTT.

This clonotype was observed at least ten times. The chain is built from TRBV4-3 and TRBJ1-2; 7 nucleotides agree with TRBD1. CDR1 is LGHNA, CDR2 YSLEER, per germline. The CDR3 contains 14 residues. J gave up 4 bases and V 0 bases, and 2 bases lay outside the gene matches. CDR3 region: CASSQDWDSYGYTF. CDR3 sequence (DNA): TGCGCCAGCAGCCAAGATTGGGACAGCTATGGCTACACCTTC.

This clonotype has a count of ten or more. CDR3 sequence: CASIQGTEAFF. The CDR3 coding sequence is TGTGCCAGCATTCAGGGGACTGAAGCTTTCTTT. The V and J genes are TRBV6-2 or TRBV6-3 and TRBJ1-1, with D perhaps TRBD1 (6 bases). This CDR3 region has 11 residues. Trimming shortened V by 7 bases and J by 5 bases, and 8 bases separated the two germline ends. CDR1 and CDR2 from the germline V gene are MNHEY and SVGEGT.

This chain joins TRBV4-3 and TRBJ2-2; TRBD1 is a possible D gene (5 bases). In germline, CDR1 is LGHNA, CDR2 YSLEER. V was cut by 0 bases and J by 5 bases, with 16 bases left in between. CDR3 size: 17 residues. Here the CDR3 DNA reads TGCGCCAGCAGCCAAGATAGTATTCAGGGTAGTACCGGGGAGCTGTTTTTT. Protein sequence: CASSQDSIQGSTGELFF.

This clonotype was seen ten or more times. This chain uses TRBV5-1 with TRBJ2-3; tentative D call: TRBD2 (6 bases). Germline V CDR1 and CDR2: SGHRS, YFSETQ. The CDR3 runs to 14 residues. Trimming left V 4 bases short and J 3 bases short, with 12 bases between. CDR3 DNA: TGCGCCAGCAGCCACGGGACTCCTACAGATACGCAGTATTTT. Translating gives CASSHGTPTDTQYF.

This clonotype was counted a few times. The V call is TRBV7-6, the J call TRBJ1-2, with 8 nucleotides matching TRBD1. CDR1 is SGHVS and CDR2 is FNYEAQ in the germline V gene. This CDR3 comprises 16 residues. The V and J ends lost 4 bases and 1 base, in that order; junction bases with no gene match: 8. The CDR3 DNA reads as TGTGCCAGCAGCTCGTCAGGGGGCGGCATTAACTATGGCTACACCTTC. Translation: CASSSSGGGINYGYTF.

A few counts support this clonotype. The chain uses TRBV6-2 or TRBV6-3 and TRBJ1-2; perhaps TRBD1 as D (6 bases). The CDR3 has 13 residues. Trimming shortened V by 7 bases and J by 3 bases, and 12 bases separated the two germline ends. Germline V gene sequence: CDR1 MNHEY, CDR2 SVGEGT. CDR3 nucleotides: TGTGCCAGCACCCAGACAGGATACTATGGCTACACCTTC. It is translated as CASTQTGYYGYTF.

This clonotype was found many times. The V gene is TRBV29-1, the J gene TRBJ2-1, with a tentative D call TRBD2 (6 bases). V gave up 6 bases and J gave up 4 bases, with 13 bases separating them. CDR3 length equals 13 residues. CDR1 is SQVTM and CDR2 is ANQGSEA in the germline V gene. The CDR3 nucleotides are TGCAGCGTCGACGATGGGACTTACAATGAGCAGTTCTTC. As protein: CSVDDGTYNEQFF.

In this sample, this clonotype turned up many times. V usage is TRBV6-5 and J usage is TRBJ1-1; D ambiguous. In germline, CDR1 is MNHEY, CDR2 SVGAGI. Trimming shortened V by 6 bases and J by 8 bases, and 13 bases separated the two germline ends. The CDR3 consists of 12 residues. CDR3 nucleotide sequence: TGTGCCAGCAGGGACGATCGACTCGAAGCTTTCTTT. This sequence encodes CASRDDRLEAFF.

The rearrangement uses TRBV24-1 and TRBJ2-2, with a possible D match to TRBD1 (6 bases). Germline CDR1 KGHDR, CDR2 SFDVKD. Deletions cut 4 bases from V and 2 bases from J, with 13 bases between. The CDR3 extends over 16 amino acids. CDR3 sequence (DNA): TGTGCCACCAGTGACACCGGGACACCCAACACCGGGGAGCTGTTTTTT. It codes for CATSDTGTPNTGELFF.

The rearrangement links TRBV20-1 to TRBJ2-7, with 9 positions matching TRBD1. The V segment lost 7 bases and the J segment 2 bases; nucleotides outside the gene matches: 9. The CDR3 is made up of 14 amino acids. Per germline, CDR1 DFQATT and CDR2 SNEGSKA (reference sequence). CDR3 sequence (DNA): TGCAGTGTTCCCTCGGACAGGGGCCCCTACGAGCAGTACTTC. Its translation is CSVPSDRGPYEQYF.

CDR3 region: CASGYLGETQYF. DNA for the CDR3: TGTGCCAGCGGCTATCTGGGGGAGACCCAGTACTTC. The chain employs TRBV12-3 or TRBV12-4 and TRBJ2-5; the D is unclear. The CDR3 is made up of 12 amino acids. V was shortened by 8 bases and J by 5 bases, with 12 bases between the two germline ends.

This clonotype was seen more than once but under ten times. The chain couples TRBV6-2 or TRBV6-3 to TRBJ2-2, with D perhaps matching TRBD2 (6 bases). Trimming shortened V by 2 bases and J by 7 bases, and 14 bases separated the two germline ends. Germline CDR1 is MNHEY and CDR2 is SVGEGT. The CDR3 covers 15 residues. CDR3 bases: TGTGCCAGCAGTTACGGGACTTCGCGGGGCGGGGAGCTGTTTTTT. It specifies CASSYGTSRGGELFF.

J is TRBJ2-2 and V is TRBV14; D may be TRBD1 (5 bases). V was pared by 6 bases and J by 6 bases, with 11 bases between. This CDR3 comprises 13 residues. Per germline, CDR1 SGHDN and CDR2 FVKESK. The CDR3 sequence is CASRKQDAGELFF. CDR3 DNA: TGTGCCAGCAGAAAACAGGATGCCGGGGAGCTGTTTTTT.

V usage is TRBV20-1 and J usage is TRBJ2-1; 13 bases are shared with TRBD2. Per germline, CDR1 DFQATT and CDR2 SNEGSKA (reference sequence). CDR3 length: 18 residues. After removal of 1 base from V and 6 bases from J, the junction contained 12 bases not matched to a gene. The CDR3 sequence is CSARGGGQTSGGPNEQFF. The CDR3 coding sequence is TGCAGTGCTAGAGGGGGGGGTCAGACTAGCGGGGGGCCCAATGAGCAGTTCTTC.

In this sample, this clonotype turned up a few times. The CDR3 coding sequence is TGTGCCAGCAGTTTATTCGGGGGGACAGGCACAGATACGCAGTATTTT. Amino acids: CASSLFGGTGTDTQYF. This chain uses TRBV27 with TRBJ2-3; the D gene could be TRBD1 or TRBD2 (7 bases each). This CDR3 contains 16 residues. V was trimmed by 1 base and J by 1 base, leaving 12 bases between them. From germline, CDR1 is MNHEY and CDR2 SMNVEV (reference sequence).

The rearrangement links TRBV27 to TRBJ1-4; 7 bases line up with TRBD1. Germline lookup yields CDR1 MNHEY and CDR2 SMNVEV (reference sequence). This CDR3 is 16 amino acids long. The V segment lost 5 bases and the J segment 7 bases; nucleotides outside the gene matches: 13. The DNA for the CDR3 is TGTGCCAGCAGTATCTCCCTGACAGGGTATGGTGAAAAACTGTTTTTT. This translates into CASSISLTGYGEKLFF. The variable domain in full, completed from reference TRBV27 and TRBJ1-4, reads EAQVTQNPRYLITVTGKKLTVTCSQNMNHEYMSWYRQDPGLGLRQIYYSMNVEVTDKGDVPEGYKVSRKEKRNFPLILESPSPNQTSLYFCASSISLTGYGEKLFFGSGTQLSVL.

This clonotype was seen many times. V and J are TRBV3-2 and TRBJ1-1. TRBV3-2 is a documented pseudogene. The CDR3 contains 16 residues. CDR3 in DNA: TGTGCCAGCAGCCCTAAGAGTATGCACCAGAACACTGAAGCTTTCTTT. It translates to CASSPKSMHQNTEAFF.

This clonotype has more than one count but fewer than ten. The chain has TRBV2 and TRBJ2-3; D possibly corresponds to TRBD1 (7 bases). CDR3 length equals 16 residues. Looked up from germline, CDR1 is SNHLY and CDR2 is FYNNEI. V was trimmed by 4 bases and J by 6 bases, leaving 20 bases between them. The chain's CDR3 is CASSVGGRGILDTQYF. The DNA for the CDR3 is TGTGCCAGCAGTGTCGGGGGCAGGGGGATCCTCGATACGCAGTATTTT.

A few counts support this clonotype. The chain has TRBV15 and TRBJ2-5; 13 bases are shared with TRBD2. There are 17 residues in the CDR3. CDR1 LNHNV and CDR2 YYDKDF come from the germline V gene (reference sequence). The trim removed 5 bases at V and 5 bases at J, leaving 11 bases unmatched. CDR3 DNA sequence: TGTGCCACCAGCTCAGAGGTCGGGACTAGCGGGGTTGAGACCCAGTACTTC. This codes for CATSSEVGTSGVETQYF.

This clonotype was seen only a few times. The chain employs TRBV7-8 and TRBJ2-1; maybe TRBD1 (6 bases). The CDR3 is 13 amino acids. Trimming stripped 1 base from V and 5 bases from J, with 6 bases between. Germline V gene data show CDR1 as SGHVS and CDR2 as FQNEAQ. The CDR3 sequence is CASSLDRDNEQFF. The CDR3 region has the DNA TGTGCCAGCAGCTTAGACAGGGACAATGAGCAGTTCTTC.

This sequence joins TRBV7-1 and TRBJ2-1, with 8 positions matching TRBD2. TRBV7-1 is an ORF, and what it does is uncertain. After removal of 2 bases from V and 7 bases from J, the junction contained 4 bases not matched to a gene. CDR3 length: 14 amino acids. DNA of the CDR3: TGTGCCAGCAGCTCACTAGCGGGCAGGAATGAGCAGTTCTTC. Protein product: CASSSLAGRNEQFF.

There are a few counts of this clonotype. A single base separates this from a much larger clone, so it may be a read error. V usage is TRBV23-1 and J usage is TRBJ1-5, with 7 bases identical to TRBD1. TRBV23-1 belongs to the ORF category, with a function that is uncertain. The CDR3 covers 16 residues. The CDR3: CASSQRQGGSDQPQNF. The CDR3 DNA is TGCGCCAGCAGTCAACGACAGGGTGGTTCGGATCAGCCCCAGAATTTT.